This entry is about one T cell receptor (beta chain). Its specificity is not known. The germline V gene has CDR1 SGHNT and CDR2 YENEEA. The J segment lost 7 bases and the V segment lost 7 bases, leaving 9 bases of the junction unmatched. This CDR3 contains 13 residues. These data belong to a study of cytomegalovirus exposure and HLA in healthy donors. At the level of the study: The 95 to 150 validation repertoires used the same platform as the roughly 670 first-cohort repertoires, a later analysis reported. Points from the study as a whole: Reported results showed that the classifier diagnosed cytomegalovirus status with high specificity and sensitivity. Cytomegalovirus-associated TCR beta chains were listed, numbering around 150.

Profiled with immunoSEQ multiplex PCR; TCRdb holds only in-frame clones, not every one. The data contain some 180,000 clones, approximately 89% of them singletons. Sequenced: PBMCs. This chain links TRBV11-3 with TRBJ1-2, with 7 bases lining up with TRBD1. The TCR was taken from a man aged 25 to 40 in good health and CMV-seropositive. The CDR3 spells CASKTYRGGGYTF. CDR3 nucleotides: TGTGCCAGCAAAACCTACAGGGGCGGTGGCTACACCTTC.